This T cell receptor (beta chain) derives from a study of Ad26.COV2.S vaccination and SARS-CoV-2 variants. Sample treatment: 15 to 20 received Ad26.COV2.S at low or high dose, single or two shots; roughly 5 received placebo; per-sample allocation not given. Day 63 following the first vaccine or placebo injection was when the samples were taken. Its platform was an Ad26 vector, and its expressed antigen was Wuhan-strain SARS-CoV-2 spike. This clone has only one observation. Its cognate antigen is unknown. The CDR3 covers 16 residues. Trimming took 0 bases from V and 5 from J, leaving 14 bases between them. From germline, CDR1 is SGHNT and CDR2 YENEEA. Sequenced by immunoSEQ multiplex PCR; TCRdb stores in-frame clones only, minus some. This repertoire shows about 330,000 clones, almost 90% found once; its top ten account for 5.5%. The study, taken as a whole, reports: Estimates derived from TCR breadth and depth analyses may have underestimated total T cell responses. Those who received the vaccine showed greater spike-specific TCR breadth than those given placebo.

The chain combines TRBV11-3 with TRBJ2-1; D is possibly TRBD2 (5 bases). The receptor was derived from a person aged 18-65 years who received the Ad26.COV2.S COVID-19 vaccine or a placebo. This specimen was peripheral blood, taken in a trial of Ad26.COV2.S vaccine versus placebo. This CDR3 reads CASSLDEPGWHNEQFF. CDR3 nucleotide sequence: TGTGCCAGCAGCTTAGACGAGCCGGGATGGCACAATGAGCAGTTCTTC.